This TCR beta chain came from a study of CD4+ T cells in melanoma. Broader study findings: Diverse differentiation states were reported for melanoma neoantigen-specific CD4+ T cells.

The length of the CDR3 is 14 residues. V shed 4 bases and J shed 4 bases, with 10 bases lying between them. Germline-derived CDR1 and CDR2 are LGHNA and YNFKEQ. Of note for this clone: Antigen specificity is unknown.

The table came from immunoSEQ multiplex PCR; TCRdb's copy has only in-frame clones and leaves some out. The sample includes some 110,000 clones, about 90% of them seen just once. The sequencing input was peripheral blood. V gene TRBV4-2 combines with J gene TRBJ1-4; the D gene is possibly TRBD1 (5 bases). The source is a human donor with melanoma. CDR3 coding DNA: TGTGCCAGCAGCCGGGGGGATTTTAATGAAAAACTGTTTTTT. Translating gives CASSRGDFNEKLFF.